A single sample gave rise to the 9 T cell receptor beta chains below, sequenced in a study of cytomegalovirus exposure and HLA in healthy donors. Primers for the PCR totalled 60 Vbeta and 13 Jbeta. Measured with immunoSEQ multiplex PCR; TCRdb has only the in-frame clones, and not every one. The sample contains some 100,000 clones, 80% to 90% of which appear only once. The material sequenced was PBMCs. The receptors stem from a young woman in good health and CMV-seronegative.

This clone has just one count. The chain carries TRBV7-7 and TRBJ1-2; D is uncertain. The CDR3 loop spans 15 amino acids. Germline CDR1 reads SSHAT; CDR2 reads FNYEAQ (reference sequence). Trimming removed 3 bases from V and 8 bases from J, with 19 bases in between. CDR3 in DNA: TGTGCCAGCAGCTTGGGCCCCGGGGTGGGAGGAGGCTACACCTTC. As protein: CASSLGPGVGGGYTF.

The chain recombines TRBV19 with TRBJ1-6, with 9 bases fitting TRBD1. The germline gives CDR1 LNHDA, CDR2 SQIVND (reference sequence). The V segment lost 2 bases and the J segment 7 bases; nucleotides outside the gene matches: 3. CDR3 length: 15 residues. For the CDR3, the DNA is TGTGCCAGTAGTATACTCGGGACAGGGAATTCACCCCTCCACTTT. Translating gives CASSILGTGNSPLHF.

The genes are TRBV4-1 and TRBJ1-6, with 8 bases that match TRBD1. The CDR3 consists of 14 residues. Germline V CDR1 and CDR2: MGHRA, YSYEKL. V lost 1 base and J lost 7; bases outside the gene matches: 0. The CDR3 reads CASSQGTGNSPLHF. The DNA of the CDR3 is TGCGCCAGCAGCCAAGGGACAGGGAATTCACCCCTCCACTTT.

V is TRBV5-1 and J is TRBJ2-7; TRBD1 is a possible D gene (6 bases). V gave up 0 bases and J gave up 2 bases, with 21 bases separating them. The CDR3 has 18 amino acids. Germline CDR1 SGHRS, CDR2 YFSETQ. CDR3 region: CASSLVPSLRGRAYEQYF. DNA for the CDR3: TGCGCCAGCAGCTTGGTGCCCTCTCTCAGGGGTCGTGCCTACGAGCAGTACTTC.

V is TRBV5-8 and J is TRBJ2-7; tentatively, D is TRBD2 (7 bases). The CDR3 length is 18 residues. Trimming pared 7 bases from V and 0 bases from J, leaving 26 bases between. The germline gives CDR1 SGHTS, CDR2 YDEGEE. CDR3 in DNA: TGTGCCAGCCTTCCGGGGTGGGGGGGCTCTGAGAACTCCTACGAGCAGTACTTC. Its protein is CASLPGWGGSENSYEQYF.

The chain is built from TRBV14 and TRBJ2-7; D ambiguous. The CDR3 contains 12 residues. Germline CDR1 is SGHDN and CDR2 is FVKESK. Trimming took 6 bases from V and 0 from J, leaving 6 bases between them. The chain's CDR3 is CASSHSSYEQYF. The CDR3 DNA reads TGTGCCAGCAGTCACAGCTCCTACGAGCAGTACTTC.

The rearrangement links TRBV5-4 to TRBJ2-5; TRBD1 aligns across 7 bases. The CDR3 runs to 14 residues. V dropped 2 bases and J dropped 4; count of bases not matched to a gene: 5. In germline, CDR1 is SGHNT, CDR2 YYREEE (reference sequence). CDR3 in amino acids: CASSLDRASETQYF. The CDR3 DNA sequence: TGTGCCAGCAGCTTAGACAGGGCCTCAGAGACCCAGTACTTC.

The chain recombines TRBV4-3 with TRBJ2-7, with TRBD1 matching over 12 bases. Germline V gives CDR1 LGHNA, CDR2 YSLEER. The CDR3 covers 15 residues. V was pared by 5 bases and J by 4 bases, with 6 bases of the junction left unmatched. Here the CDR3 DNA reads TGCGCCAGCAGCATCGGGACAGGGGGCTGGTACGAGCAGTACTTC. As protein: CASSIGTGGWYEQYF.

The chain uses TRBV7-2 and TRBJ2-7; TRBD2 matches at 9 bases. This CDR3 has 16 residues. J lost 2 bases, V lost 4 bases, and 9 bases had no gene match. Germline loops: CDR1 SGHTA, CDR2 FQGNSA. The CDR3 sequence: CASSSLGSSGAYEQYF. The CDR3 region has the DNA TGTGCCAGCAGCTCCCTCGGATCTAGCGGGGCCTACGAGCAGTACTTC.